This TCR beta chain is from a study of T cell repertoires in cytomegalovirus infection. In the study overall: From public TCR beta signatures came an indication of both CMV infection and matching HLA type.

CDR3 length: 13 residues. V lost 2 bases and J 3 bases, leaving 7 bases between the germline ends. The germline V gene has CDR1 MDHEN and CDR2 SYDVKM. Study-level findings and limits: Clonotype analysis showed dominance of the ex vivo response by HLA-C-restricted CMV-specific TCR beta clonotypes.

A word on this clonotype: Its antigen is currently unknown.

TCRdb processed the reads anew with MiXCR; each CDR3 protein has one entry. The table records about 600,000 distinct CDR3 sequences, less than 25% of them present only once. The source is a human donor in good health (CMV status not recorded). Some clones in this sample may be carry-over from other donors' samples. Sequencing input: CD8+ T cells from PBMCs. The chain combines TRBV28 with TRBJ2-5; D gene ambiguous. The chain's CDR3 is CASSLRPEETQYF. The CDR3 DNA reads TGTGCCAGCAGTTTAAGACCAGAAGAGACCCAGTACTTC. The variable domain in full, with the rest retrieved from reference TRBV28 and TRBJ2-5, is DVKVTQSSRYLVKRTGEKVFLECVQDMDHENMFWYRQDPGLGLRLIYFSYDVKMKEKGDIPEGYSVSREKKERFSLILESASTNQTSMYLCASSLRPEETQYFGPGTRLLVL.